Below are 10 T cell receptor beta chains sequenced from a single sample in a study of technical replicates of blood from a handful of donors. Some clones are missing from TCRdb's copy, which holds only in-frame ones; the method was immunoSEQ multiplex PCR. The sample records approximately 76,000 clones, approximately 86% being singletons. Sample: PBMCs. These TCRs come from a human donor in good health. Some clones in this sample may be carry-over from other donors' samples.

This chain uses TRBV7-2 with TRBJ2-1; 7 nucleotides agree with TRBD2. Germline values: CDR1 SGHTA, CDR2 FQGNSA. There are 12 residues in the CDR3. V dropped 7 bases and J dropped 7; count of bases not matched to a gene: 4. The CDR3 DNA sequence: TGTGCCAGCACCTTGGGGGGGAATGAGCAGTTCTTC. Translated: CASTLGGNEQFF.

This clone has only one observation. The rearrangement uses TRBV6-4 and TRBJ1-2; D call uncertain. Germline CDR1 and CDR2: MRHNA and SNTAGT. CDR3 length: 14 amino acids. Deletions cut 5 bases from V and 4 bases from J, with 14 bases between. In DNA, the CDR3 is TGTGCCAGCAGTCCCGAAGGGAGTCTCTATGGCTACACCTTC. Amino acids: CASSPEGSLYGYTF.

The chain combines TRBV29-1 with TRBJ1-5, with 8 bases matching TRBD1. This CDR3 is built from 13 residues. The trim removed 4 bases at V and 7 bases at J, leaving 6 bases unmatched. Germline CDR1 SQVTM, CDR2 ANQGSEA. CDR3 DNA: TGCAGCGTTGGGACAGGGACGAAGCAGCCCCAGCATTTT. It specifies CSVGTGTKQPQHF.

This chain connects TRBV6-1 to TRBJ1-5; 10 nucleotides match TRBD1. Germline V gives CDR1 MNHNS, CDR2 SASEGT. After removal of 5 bases from V and 6 bases from J, the junction contained 7 bases not matched to a gene. The CDR3 is 15 amino acids. Here the CDR3 DNA reads TGTGCCAGCAGTTCCGGGACAGGGGTAACTCAGCCCCAGCATTTT. This gives the protein CASSSGTGVTQPQHF.

The chain links TRBV4-2 to TRBJ2-7; TRBD1 is a possible D gene (6 bases). Trimming cost V 0 bases and J 7 bases, with 19 bases left between them. This CDR3 comprises 16 residues. CDR1 LGHNA and CDR2 YNFKEQ come from the germline V gene. The CDR3 nucleotides are TGTGCCAGCAGCCAAGAACAGGGAGCAACCCTACGGGAGCAGTACTTC. This translates into CASSQEQGATLREQYF.

The chain employs TRBV5-4 and TRBJ2-5, with TRBD1 matching over 8 bases. This CDR3 contains 14 residues. The V gene's germline CDR1 is SGHNT and CDR2 YYREEE (reference sequence). V shed 4 bases and J 4 bases; nucleotides not matched to a gene: 6. Written as DNA, the CDR3 is TGTGCCAGCAGCCAACTCGACAGGGGAGAGACCCAGTACTTC. This translates into CASSQLDRGETQYF.

V is TRBV5-1 and J is TRBJ2-2, with no clear D. V lost 4 bases, J lost 2 bases, and 3 bases lay in between. Germline loops: CDR1 SGHRS, CDR2 YFSETQ. There are 12 residues in the CDR3. CDR3 nucleotides: TGCGCCAGCAGCCTAAACACCGGGGAGCTGTTTTTT. Its protein is CASSLNTGELFF.

The chain combines TRBV6-1 with TRBJ2-1; 10 positions match TRBD1. The CDR3 has 15 residues. Unmatched junction bases numbered 9, after V lost 6 bases and J lost 7 bases. CDR1 is MNHNS, CDR2 SASEGT, per germline. The CDR3 region has the DNA TGTGCCAGCAGCCACCCCAGGGACAGGGGTAATGAGCAGTTCTTC. It translates to CASSHPRDRGNEQFF.

The chain links TRBV7-9 to TRBJ2-7, with TRBD2 matching over 7 bases. Germline assignment: CDR1 SEHNR and CDR2 FQNEAQ (reference sequence). The CDR3 sequence is 12 residues long. V lost 5 bases and J lost 7; bases outside the gene matches: 5. The CDR3: CASSGTGGEQYF. CDR3 sequence (DNA): TGTGCCAGCAGCGGGACGGGGGGAGAGCAGTACTTC.

The chain has TRBV14 and TRBJ1-1, with 9 bases matching TRBD1. The CDR3 length is 15 residues. Germline V CDR1 and CDR2: SGHDN, FVKESK. V trimming: 1 base; J trimming: 1 base; junction bases outside the gene matches: 1. As DNA, the CDR3 is TGTGCCAGCAGCCAAGGGACAGGGGCGAACACTGAAGCTTTCTTT. It specifies CASSQGTGANTEAFF.